In this sample, the clone carrying this T cell receptor beta chain turned up a few times. The CDR3 has 14 amino acids. Trimming took 6 bases from V and 1 from J; bases not matched to a gene: 5. This sample is drawn from a study of T cells after yellow fever vaccination. TCRdb re-called the 5' RACE reads with MiXCR, one entry per CDR3 protein. The table lists 500,000 to 650,000 distinct CDR3 sequences, around an eighth of them singletons. Material: PBMCs, obtained on the day of the yellow fever booster vaccination. The rearrangement joins TRBV12-3 or TRBV12-4 to TRBJ2-5, with 7 nucleotides matching TRBD1. The clonotype originates from a man between 25 and 39 years old who received the YFV17D yellow fever vaccine. The CDR3 nucleotides are TGTGCCAGCAGGCGCAGGGGGTTCCAAGAGACCCAGTACTTC. It translates to CASRRRGFQETQYF.